This T cell receptor beta chain was sequenced in a study of OX40 agonist ivuxolimab in advanced cancers. At the level of the whole study: Ivuxolimab, which targeted the costimulatory receptor OX40 (CD134), was an agonistic, fully human IgG2 monoclonal antibody. Intravenous ivuxolimab was administered to patients every 2 weeks at six dose levels: 0.01, 0.1, 0.3, 1.5, 3 and 10 mg/kg. The paper describes the monotherapy dose-escalation part (N of about 52 patients) of the phase I trial of ivuxolimab. Peripheral TCRbeta sequencing was intended to test whether TCR sequence diversity was altered and clonal T-cell expansion was caused by ivuxolimab. Of the approximately 50 dose-escalation patients, hepatocellular carcinoma was present in approximately 20, melanoma in approximately 15, renal cell carcinoma in 9 and head and neck cancer in 9. Partial responses occurred in three dose-escalation patients: two with cutaneous melanoma and one with hepatocellular carcinoma. In the dose-escalation cohort, roughly 80% of patients were male, and the mean age was approximately 60 years, with a range of roughly 20 to 80. Patients were allowed to have had prior anti-PD-1, anti-PD-L1 or anti-CTLA-4 therapy, and 40% of the dose-escalation patients had been treated with checkpoint inhibitors.

Summary of the overall study and its limitations: At doses from 0.1 to 3.0 mg/kg, clonal expansion was seen in both CD4+ and CD8+ blood T cells between baseline and week 6. After ivuxolimab, more expanded clones were found on average in CD8+ T cells than in CD4+ T cells. In the 0.1-3.0 mg/kg groups, partial responders were among the patients with the lowest normalized peripheral clonal expansion, particularly in CD8+ T cells. Low levels of normalized T-cell clonal expansion were also seen in some patients who did not respond. The antigen specificity of the peripheral T cells that underwent clonal expansion was not determined.

Patients with autoimmune disease history or receiving systemic immunosuppression were excluded from the trial. Peripheral blood for TCR sequencing was drawn from every dose cohort at baseline, at cycle 4 day 1 and at cycle 7 day 1. The samples were taken from a phase I, first-in-human, multicenter, open-label dose-escalation trial of ivuxolimab. Adults with locally advanced or metastatic head and neck squamous cell, hepatocellular, melanoma or renal cell carcinoma were enrolled in the trial. CD4+ and CD8+ T cells were sorted separately from peripheral blood before TCR sequencing. Genomic DNA was extracted from sorted cells for sequencing of the TCRbeta CDR3 region. The immunoSEQ Assay was used to sequence the TCRbeta CDR3 regions. Held by TCRdb, this immuneACCESS table contains in-frame sequences only and omits some clones. Under half of the omission traces to an unresolved V gene where checked; the cause of the rest is unknown. The sample table records tens of thousands of clones; less than 90% of these occur just once. Clones ranked in the top ten supply about 3.1% of the sample.

A distance of 10 bases separates the germline ends of V and J, which lose 8 bases and 2 bases respectively. The CDR3 contains 12 residues, cysteine and phenylalanine counted. The only DNA kept is the CDR3, 36 bases in frame from the first base. CDR1 and CDR2 are drawn from the germline V gene (reference sequence): GTSNPN, SVGIG. With respect to this clone: Its antigen remains unidentified. Nothing much larger sits one base from this clone, and base qualities are not available.

Here the chain combines TRBV30 and TRBJ1-5; the D segment cannot be called with confidence. The receptor comes from an adult with an advanced solid tumor such as melanoma, head and neck, liver or kidney cancer. The sample consisted of CD4+ or CD8+ T cells sorted from blood, taken in a trial of the OX40 agonist ivuxolimab. At the DNA level, the sequence is TGTGCCGCCCTAGAGGGCAATCAGCCCCAGCATTTT. The translation is CAALEGNQPQHF. Extended through the reference TRBV30 and TRBJ1-5 proteins, this CDR3 yields the full variable domain: SQTIHQWPATLVQPVGSPLSLECTVEGTSNPNLYWYRQAAGRGLQLLFYSVGIGQISSEVPQNLSASRPQDRQFILSSKKLLLSDSGFYLCAALEGNQPQHFGDGTRLSIL.